This is a list of T cell receptor beta chains from one sample in a study of cytomegalovirus exposure and HLA in healthy donors. The method was immunoSEQ multiplex PCR; TCRdb's version includes in-frame clones alone and lacks a portion of them. The table includes some 150,000 clones, roughly 76% detected once. The source material was PBMCs. The receptors here all came from a woman in her fifties or sixties in good health and CMV-seronegative. Each CDR3 is given with its conserved first and last residue. Each record gives: V gene, D gene, clone size, J gene, CDR3 protein, CDR3 DNA. The D gene is left open where the match is weak. Some rows mark clone size as missing; the rest say once, few, many or name a class of expanded clone.

V gene: TRBV6-1
D gene: .
clone size: .
J gene: TRBJ1-5
CDR3 protein: CASGQTSNQPQHF
CDR3 DNA: TGTGCCAGCGGGCAGACTAGCAATCAGCCCCAGCATTTT

V gene: TRBV5-1
D gene: .
clone size: .
J gene: TRBJ2-3
CDR3 protein: CASSLAGYTDTQYF
CDR3 DNA: TGCGCCAGCAGCTTGGCAGGGTACACAGATACGCAGTATTTT

V gene: TRBV27
D gene: TRBD2
clone size: .
J gene: TRBJ2-7
CDR3 protein: CASSLEASGIYEQYF
CDR3 DNA: TGTGCCAGCAGTTTAGAGGCTAGCGGGATCTACGAGCAGTACTTC

V gene: TRBV5-4
D gene: TRBD1
clone size: once
J gene: TRBJ2-7
CDR3 protein: CASSLGGGGYEQYF
CDR3 DNA: TGTGCCAGCAGCTTGGGAGGGGGCGGCTACGAGCAGTACTTC

V gene: TRBV28
D gene: .
clone size: .
J gene: TRBJ1-1
CDR3 protein: CASSLGATGHRIAFF
CDR3 DNA: TGTGCCAGCAGTTTGGGGGCGACAGGCCACCGAATAGCTTTCTTT

V gene: TRBV18
D gene: .
clone size: .
J gene: TRBJ2-3
CDR3 protein: CASSPYSLLDTQYF
CDR3 DNA: TGTGCCAGCTCACCATACAGTCTCCTAGATACGCAGTATTTT

V gene: TRBV5-8
D gene: TRBD1
clone size: .
J gene: TRBJ1-2
CDR3 protein: CASSQLRTGDYGYTF
CDR3 DNA: TGTGCCAGCAGCCAGCTGAGGACAGGGGACTATGGCTACACCTTC

V gene: TRBV12-2
D gene: .
clone size: .
J gene: TRBJ2-3
CDR3 protein: CASRLAALAWTDTQYF
CDR3 DNA: TGTGCAAGTCGCTTAGCGGCACTAGCGTGGACAGATACGCAGTATTTT

V gene: TRBV7-9
D gene: TRBD1
clone size: few
J gene: TRBJ1-4
CDR3 protein: CASSLVGTDNEKLFF
CDR3 DNA: TGTGCCAGCAGCTTAGTGGGGACAGATAATGAAAAACTGTTTTTT

V gene: TRBV29-1
D gene: TRBD2
clone size: once
J gene: TRBJ2-1
CDR3 protein: CSGSGLAGVEQFF
CDR3 DNA: TGCAGCGGATCGGGACTAGCGGGAGTGGAGCAGTTCTTC

V gene: TRBV11-3
D gene: TRBD2
clone size: few
J gene: TRBJ2-2
CDR3 protein: CASSLDRLAGDTGELFF
CDR3 DNA: TGTGCCAGCAGCTTAGATCGACTAGCGGGAGACACCGGGGAGCTGTTTTTT

V gene: TRBV27
D gene: TRBD2
clone size: .
J gene: TRBJ2-7
CDR3 protein: CASTQRYQRRERAGEQYF
CDR3 DNA: TGTGCCAGCACTCAACGATACCAAAGGCGGGAGAGAGCGGGGGAGCAGTACTTC

V gene: TRBV2
D gene: TRBD2
clone size: .
J gene: TRBJ2-3
CDR3 protein: CASGGVALSTDTQYF
CDR3 DNA: TGTGCCAGCGGGGGGGTGGCCCTTAGCACAGATACGCAGTATTTT

V gene: TRBV9
D gene: .
clone size: .
J gene: TRBJ2-3
CDR3 protein: CASSGPSSPDTQYF
CDR3 DNA: TGTGCCAGCAGCGGACCTAGTTCCCCAGATACGCAGTATTTT

V gene: TRBV2
D gene: .
clone size: .
J gene: TRBJ2-7
CDR3 protein: CASSSDSSYEQYF
CDR3 DNA: TGTGCCAGCAGTTCGGACAGCTCCTACGAGCAGTACTTC

V gene: TRBV5-1
D gene: TRBD2
clone size: .
J gene: TRBJ2-1
CDR3 protein: CASSRLATNSYNEQFF
CDR3 DNA: TGCGCCAGCAGCCGACTAGCGACCAACTCCTACAATGAGCAGTTCTTC

V gene: TRBV28
D gene: .
clone size: few
J gene: TRBJ1-2
CDR3 protein: CASSFPSNYGYTF
CDR3 DNA: TGTGCCAGCAGTTTCCCCTCTAACTATGGCTACACCTTC

V gene: TRBV28
D gene: TRBD1
clone size: .
J gene: TRBJ2-7
CDR3 protein: CASSPWDRGPYEQYF
CDR3 DNA: TGTGCCAGCAGTCCTTGGGACAGGGGCCCCTACGAGCAGTACTTC

V gene: TRBV5-4
D gene: .
clone size: .
J gene: TRBJ2-3
CDR3 protein: CASTLRGTDTQYF
CDR3 DNA: TGTGCCAGCACCCTCAGGGGTACAGATACGCAGTATTTT

V gene: TRBV30
D gene: TRBD2
clone size: once
J gene: TRBJ2-2
CDR3 protein: CAWSVLVAGNTGELFF
CDR3 DNA: TGTGCCTGGAGTGTTCTGGTAGCGGGGAACACCGGGGAGCTGTTTTTT

V gene: TRBV9
D gene: TRBD2
clone size: .
J gene: TRBJ2-3
CDR3 protein: CASSDGRAGTSGGTQYF
CDR3 DNA: TGTGCCAGCAGCGACGGGAGAGCCGGGACTAGCGGGGGTACGCAGTATTTT

V gene: TRBV25-1
D gene: .
clone size: .
J gene: TRBJ1-2
CDR3 protein: CASSVSRGIEGYTF
CDR3 DNA: TGTGCCAGCAGTGTTTCCAGGGGAATAGAGGGCTACACCTTC

V gene: TRBV7-9
D gene: TRBD2
clone size: .
J gene: TRBJ2-7
CDR3 protein: CASSLVRAGAYEQYF
CDR3 DNA: TGTGCCAGCAGCTTAGTTAGGGCGGGAGCCTACGAGCAGTACTTC

V gene: TRBV9
D gene: .
clone size: .
J gene: TRBJ1-1
CDR3 protein: CASSVGARNTEAFF
CDR3 DNA: TGTGCCAGCAGCGTAGGAGCGAGGAACACTGAAGCTTTCTTT

V gene: TRBV7-2
D gene: TRBD2
clone size: .
J gene: TRBJ2-7
CDR3 protein: CASSLGGGVGTYEQYF
CDR3 DNA: TGTGCCAGCAGCTTAGGGGGAGGGGTAGGCACCTACGAGCAGTACTTC

V gene: TRBV4-2
D gene: .
clone size: .
J gene: TRBJ1-4
CDR3 protein: CASSQDPGGANEKLFF
CDR3 DNA: TGTGCCAGCAGCCAAGATCCAGGAGGGGCTAATGAAAAACTGTTTTTT

V gene: TRBV4-2
D gene: .
clone size: .
J gene: TRBJ1-1
CDR3 protein: CASSQDLGVGGMNTEAFF
CDR3 DNA: TGTGCCAGCAGCCAAGATCTTGGGGTGGGGGGAATGAACACTGAAGCTTTCTTT

V gene: TRBV19
D gene: .
clone size: .
J gene: TRBJ1-1
CDR3 protein: CASSIDRANTEAFF
CDR3 DNA: TGTGCCAGTAGTATCGACAGAGCGAACACTGAAGCTTTCTTT

V gene: TRBV4-2
D gene: TRBD2
clone size: .
J gene: TRBJ2-3
CDR3 protein: CASSQVSGGAGLADTQYF
CDR3 DNA: TGTGCCAGCAGCCAAGTTTCCGGGGGGGCCGGGTTAGCAGATACGCAGTATTTT

V gene: TRBV18
D gene: TRBD2
clone size: .
J gene: TRBJ2-2
CDR3 protein: CASSPWRAGFTGELFF
CDR3 DNA: TGTGCCAGCTCACCTTGGAGAGCGGGGTTCACCGGGGAGCTGTTTTTT

V gene: TRBV28
D gene: TRBD2
clone size: .
J gene: TRBJ2-5
CDR3 protein: CASSSLPGLEGETQYF
CDR3 DNA: TGTGCCAGCAGTTCCTTACCGGGACTAGAGGGAGAGACCCAGTACTTC

V gene: TRBV6-5
D gene: TRBD1
clone size: few
J gene: TRBJ1-1
CDR3 protein: CASSWGTGPGTFF
CDR3 DNA: TGTGCCAGCAGCTGGGGGACAGGGCCTGGAACTTTCTTT

V gene: TRBV10-3
D gene: .
clone size: .
J gene: TRBJ2-1
CDR3 protein: CAISESGGQDNEQFF
CDR3 DNA: TGTGCCATCAGTGAGTCAGGGGGTCAAGACAATGAGCAGTTCTTC

V gene: TRBV9
D gene: TRBD2
clone size: .
J gene: TRBJ2-1
CDR3 protein: CASSEGTSGTYNEQFF
CDR3 DNA: TGTGCCAGCAGCGAGGGGACTAGCGGGACCTACAATGAGCAGTTCTTC

V gene: TRBV6-6
D gene: TRBD1
clone size: .
J gene: TRBJ1-4
CDR3 protein: CASRLITGGVEKLFF
CDR3 DNA: TGTGCCAGCAGGCTAATTACAGGGGGCGTTGAAAAACTGTTTTTT

V gene: TRBV9
D gene: .
clone size: .
J gene: TRBJ2-7
CDR3 protein: CASSVEPSSPGQYF
CDR3 DNA: TGTGCCAGCAGCGTAGAGCCTAGCAGCCCTGGGCAGTACTTC

V gene: TRBV7-8
D gene: TRBD2
clone size: .
J gene: TRBJ2-7
CDR3 protein: CASSLVRLAGGPSRPSYEQYF
CDR3 DNA: TGTGCCAGCAGCTTAGTCCGGCTAGCGGGGGGCCCCTCGAGGCCCTCCTACGAGCAGTACTTC

V gene: TRBV4-2
D gene: .
clone size: .
J gene: TRBJ2-3
CDR3 protein: CASSQANRADTQYF
CDR3 DNA: TGTGCCAGCAGCCAAGCCAACAGGGCAGATACGCAGTATTTT

V gene: TRBV11-2
D gene: TRBD1
clone size: .
J gene: TRBJ2-1
CDR3 protein: CASSTRTGGNEQFF
CDR3 DNA: TGTGCCAGCAGCACCCGGACAGGGGGCAATGAGCAGTTCTTC

V gene: TRBV28
D gene: .
clone size: .
J gene: TRBJ1-1
CDR3 protein: CASSSDPSGEAFF
CDR3 DNA: TGTGCCAGCAGTTCTGATCCCTCAGGGGAGGCTTTCTTT

V gene: TRBV4-2
D gene: TRBD2
clone size: .
J gene: TRBJ2-3
CDR3 protein: CASSQDSASGGTAADTQYF
CDR3 DNA: TGTGCCAGCAGCCAAGATTCGGCTAGCGGGGGGACGGCGGCAGATACGCAGTATTTT

V gene: TRBV11-2
D gene: TRBD2
clone size: .
J gene: TRBJ2-1
CDR3 protein: CASSLAGGYNEQFF
CDR3 DNA: TGTGCCAGCAGCTTAGCGGGGGGGTACAATGAGCAGTTCTTC

V gene: TRBV4-3
D gene: .
clone size: .
J gene: TRBJ1-2
CDR3 protein: CASSPGEGNYGYTF
CDR3 DNA: TGCGCCAGCAGCCCGGGGGAGGGGAACTATGGCTACACCTTC

V gene: TRBV19
D gene: TRBD1
clone size: .
J gene: TRBJ2-7
CDR3 protein: CASSISSPGQNTYEQYF
CDR3 DNA: TGTGCCAGTAGTATTTCTTCACCGGGACAGAATACCTACGAGCAGTACTTC

V gene: TRBV7-2
D gene: TRBD2
clone size: .
J gene: TRBJ2-6
CDR3 protein: CASSGGGGRSGANVLTF
CDR3 DNA: TGTGCCAGCAGCGGCGGAGGCGGGAGGTCCGGGGCCAACGTCCTGACTTTC

V gene: TRBV7-2
D gene: .
clone size: .
J gene: TRBJ1-2
CDR3 protein: CASSLPGRPYGYTF
CDR3 DNA: TGTGCCAGCAGCTTACCGGGGAGACCCTATGGCTACACCTTC

V gene: TRBV5-1
D gene: .
clone size: .
J gene: TRBJ1-1
CDR3 protein: CASSLGQVTGTEAFF
CDR3 DNA: TGCGCCAGCAGCTTGGGACAGGTTACGGGGACTGAAGCTTTCTTT

V gene: TRBV29-1
D gene: TRBD2
clone size: .
J gene: TRBJ2-1
CDR3 protein: CSVERAGGGGEQFF
CDR3 DNA: TGCAGCGTTGAAAGGGCGGGAGGGGGCGGGGAGCAGTTCTTC

V gene: TRBV5-4
D gene: TRBD2
clone size: .
J gene: TRBJ2-7
CDR3 protein: CASSLGAGGTYEQYF
CDR3 DNA: TGTGCCAGCAGCTTGGGGGCGGGGGGAACCTACGAGCAGTACTTC

V gene: TRBV10-3
D gene: TRBD2
clone size: .
J gene: TRBJ2-1
CDR3 protein: CAISVSGLAGEDGSYNEQFF
CDR3 DNA: TGTGCCATCAGTGTTTCGGGACTAGCGGGAGAGGATGGGTCCTACAATGAGCAGTTCTTC

V gene: TRBV19
D gene: TRBD2
clone size: few
J gene: TRBJ2-5
CDR3 protein: CASSISGAGGRETQYF
CDR3 DNA: TGTGCCAGTAGTATAAGCGGAGCGGGGGGGCGAGAGACCCAGTACTTC

V gene: TRBV5-4
D gene: .
clone size: .
J gene: TRBJ1-6
CDR3 protein: CASSEVEGSYNSPLHF
CDR3 DNA: TGTGCCAGCAGCGAGGTCGAGGGCTCCTATAATTCACCCCTCCACTTT

V gene: TRBV19
D gene: TRBD1
clone size: .
J gene: TRBJ2-3
CDR3 protein: CASSIDRIPTGASDTQYF
CDR3 DNA: TGTGCCAGTAGCATAGATAGAATTCCGACAGGGGCGTCCGATACGCAGTATTTT

V gene: TRBV7-8
D gene: .
clone size: .
J gene: TRBJ1-1
CDR3 protein: CASSFGFRDEAFF
CDR3 DNA: TGTGCCAGCAGCTTTGGGTTCAGGGATGAAGCTTTCTTT

V gene: TRBV5-4
D gene: TRBD1
clone size: .
J gene: TRBJ2-7
CDR3 protein: CASSTATGRYEQYF
CDR3 DNA: TGTGCCAGCAGCACTGCGACAGGGCGCTACGAGCAGTACTTC